This entry describes one T cell receptor (beta chain). What it binds is unknown. This sample stems from a study of T cell repertoires in cytomegalovirus infection. Each CDR3 protein gets one entry after TCRdb re-called the reads with MiXCR. Of about 900,000 distinct CDR3 sequences listed, around 32% were seen once; the top ten hold 10% to 15%. The sample in question was cultured CD8+ T cells from PBMCs, obtained from culture after CMV antigen stimulation. The source of this sequence is a human donor in good health (CMV status not recorded). Some clones in this sample may be carry-over from other donors' samples.

This CDR3 is CASSFRDRVYGYTF. Here the CDR3 DNA reads TGTGCCAGCAGCTTCCGGGACAGGGTCTATGGCTACACCTTC. V is TRBV7-4 and J is TRBJ1-2; 9 bases align to TRBD1. The CDR3 consists of 14 residues. Germline lookup yields CDR1 SGHVT and CDR2 SQSDAQ. V was clipped by 3 bases and J by 4 bases; unmatched bases: 3.